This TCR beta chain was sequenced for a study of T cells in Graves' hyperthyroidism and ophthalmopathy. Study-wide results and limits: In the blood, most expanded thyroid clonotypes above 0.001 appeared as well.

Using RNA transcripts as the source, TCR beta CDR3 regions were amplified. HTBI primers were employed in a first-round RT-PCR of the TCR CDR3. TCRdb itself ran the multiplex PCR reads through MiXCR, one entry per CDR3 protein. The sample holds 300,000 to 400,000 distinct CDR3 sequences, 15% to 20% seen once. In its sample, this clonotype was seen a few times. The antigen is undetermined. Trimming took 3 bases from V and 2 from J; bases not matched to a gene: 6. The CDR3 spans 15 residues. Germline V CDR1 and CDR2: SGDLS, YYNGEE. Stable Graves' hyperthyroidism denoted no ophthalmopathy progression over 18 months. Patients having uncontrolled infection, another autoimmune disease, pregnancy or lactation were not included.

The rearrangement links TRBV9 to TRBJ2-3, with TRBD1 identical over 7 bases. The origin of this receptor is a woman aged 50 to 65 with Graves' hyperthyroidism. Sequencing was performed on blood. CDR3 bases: TGTGCCAGCAGCGCCGGGACAGCCTACACAGATACGCAGTATTTT. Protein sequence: CASSAGTAYTDTQYF. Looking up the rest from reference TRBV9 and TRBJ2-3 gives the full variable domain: DSGVTQTPKHLITATGQRVTLRCSPRSGDLSVYWYQQSLDQGLQFLIQYYNGEERAKGNILERFSAQQFPDLHSELNLSSLELGDSALYFCASSAGTAYTDTQYFGPGTRLTVL.